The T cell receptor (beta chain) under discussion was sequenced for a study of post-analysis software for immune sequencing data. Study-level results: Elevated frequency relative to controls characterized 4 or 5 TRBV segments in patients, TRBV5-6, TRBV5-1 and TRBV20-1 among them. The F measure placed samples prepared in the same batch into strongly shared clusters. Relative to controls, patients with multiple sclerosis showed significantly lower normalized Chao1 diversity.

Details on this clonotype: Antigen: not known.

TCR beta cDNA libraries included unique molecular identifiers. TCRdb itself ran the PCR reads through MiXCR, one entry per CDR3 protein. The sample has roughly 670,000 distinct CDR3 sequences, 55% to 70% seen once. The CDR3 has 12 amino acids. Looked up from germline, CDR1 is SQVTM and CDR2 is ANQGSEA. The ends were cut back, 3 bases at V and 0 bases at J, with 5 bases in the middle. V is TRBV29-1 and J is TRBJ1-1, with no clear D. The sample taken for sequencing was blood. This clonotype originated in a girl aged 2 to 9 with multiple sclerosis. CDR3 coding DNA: TGCAGCGTTGACAGATTGAACACTGAAGCTTTCTTT. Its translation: CSVDRLNTEAFF.